These 3 T cell receptor beta chains were all obtained from the same sample, sequenced in a study of CD8 T cells in Susac syndrome. The authors reverse transcribed roughly 0.5 to 1 ug RNA with random hexamers. TCRdb used MiXCR to reprocess the immunoSEQ multiplex PCR reads, holding one entry per CDR3 protein. The sample shows 140,000 or so distinct CDR3 sequences, roughly 95% of them seen only once. The specimen sequenced was CD4+ T cells from PBMCs. The source of these receptors is a human donor with Susac syndrome.

The V gene is TRBV29-1, the J gene TRBJ2-2; D is perhaps TRBD1 (6 bases). Trimming shortened V by 0 bases and J by 6 bases, and 8 bases separated the two germline ends. Germline values: CDR1 SQVTM, CDR2 ANQGSEA. This CDR3 region has 13 residues. The CDR3 bases are TGCAGCGTTGAAGAGCGACAGGCCGGGGAGCTGTTTTTT. It yields the protein CSVEERQAGELFF.

The chain combines TRBV4-1 with TRBJ1-1, with D hard to call. CDR1 MGHRA and CDR2 YSYEKL come from the germline V gene. V shed 1 base and J shed 7 bases, with 13 bases lying between them. The CDR3 totals 14 residues. The CDR3 reads CASSQVGRSGEAFF. CDR3 DNA: TGCGCCAGCAGCCAAGTAGGCAGGTCGGGTGAAGCTTTCTTT.

The genes are TRBV5-4 and TRBJ2-7, with TRBD1 matching over 7 bases. CDR1 and CDR2 (germline): SGHNT, YYREEE (reference sequence). Unmatched junction bases numbered 7, after V lost 2 bases and J lost 5 bases. The CDR3 totals 14 residues. CDR3 bases: TGTGCCAGCAGCTTTTCGACAGGGCGGGACGAGCAGTACTTC. It yields the protein CASSFSTGRDEQYF.